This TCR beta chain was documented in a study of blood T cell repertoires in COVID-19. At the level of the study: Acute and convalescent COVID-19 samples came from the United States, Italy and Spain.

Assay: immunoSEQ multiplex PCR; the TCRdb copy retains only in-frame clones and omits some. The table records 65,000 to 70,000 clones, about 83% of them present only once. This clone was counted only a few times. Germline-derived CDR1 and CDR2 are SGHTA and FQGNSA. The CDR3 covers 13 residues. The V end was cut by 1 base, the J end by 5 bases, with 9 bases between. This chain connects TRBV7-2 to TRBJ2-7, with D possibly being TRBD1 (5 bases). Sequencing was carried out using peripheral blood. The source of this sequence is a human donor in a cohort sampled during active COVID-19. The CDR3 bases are TGTGCCAGCAGCTTAGTGCAGGGCCACGAGCAGTACTTC. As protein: CASSLVQGHEQYF.